One and the same sample provided the 20 T cell receptor beta chains below, sequenced in a study of beta chain features in type 1 diabetes. Study outcomes and limitations: Type 1 diabetes patients had TCRB CDR3s that were shorter (moderately but significantly so) in all four CD4+ subsets.

What was sequenced were expressed TCRB transcripts, since all of the isolated RNA had been reverse transcribed. Assay: immunoSEQ multiplex PCR; the TCRdb copy retains only in-frame clones and omits some. In the table there are some 350,000 clones, over 9% of which are singletons. These receptors have no known antigen. Sample: central memory CD4+ T cells from blood. Receptor source: a man aged 25 to 40 with type 1 diabetes.

The sample holds a few counts of this clone. The chain has TRBV27 and TRBJ1-2; 7 nucleotides match TRBD1. Germline lookup yields CDR1 MNHEY and CDR2 SMNVEV (reference sequence). The trim removed 6 bases at V and 0 bases at J, leaving 7 bases unmatched. The CDR3 loop spans 15 amino acids. The CDR3 loop is CASRRQGGANYGYTF. The CDR3 DNA sequence: TGTGCCAGCAGGAGACAGGGAGGAGCTAACTATGGCTACACCTTC.

The sample holds a few counts of this clone. This chain uses TRBV5-1 with TRBJ1-3; 7 bases match TRBD1. In germline, CDR1 is SGHRS, CDR2 YFSETQ. This CDR3 comprises 17 residues. With 0 bases clipped from V and 0 bases from J, the junction kept 6 bases outside the gene matches. This CDR3 reads CASSLDVGTVSGNTIYF. The DNA for the CDR3 is TGCGCCAGCAGCTTGGACGTCGGGACAGTCTCTGGAAACACCATATATTTT.

This sequence joins TRBV10-3 and TRBJ1-5, with TRBD1 as a possible D gene (5 bases). Trimming removed 3 bases at V and 3 bases at J, with 12 bases between. This CDR3 contains 15 residues. Germline CDR1 and CDR2: ENHRY and SYGVKD. The CDR3 loop reads CAISEGTQPNQPQHF. CDR3 nucleotide sequence: TGTGCCATCAGTGAAGGGACCCAACCCAATCAGCCCCAGCATTTT.

This chain uses TRBV7-8 with TRBJ2-7, with D possibly being TRBD2 (6 bases). Germline V gene lookup returns CDR1 SGHVS and CDR2 FQNEAQ. The CDR3 sequence is 14 residues long. Trimming shortened V by 5 bases and J by 3 bases, and 14 bases separated the two germline ends. The CDR3 region has the DNA TGTGCCAGCAGCGCCAATAGCGGAGACTACGAGCAGTACTTC. Translated: CASSANSGDYEQYF.

This CDR3 is CASRIQGYYGYTF. Here the CDR3 DNA reads TGTGCCAGCAGGATACAGGGGTACTATGGCTACACCTTC. This rearrangement joins TRBV6-5 to TRBJ1-2; 7 bases agree with TRBD1. V shed 6 bases, J shed 3 bases, and the junction held 4 bases outside the gene matches. Germline V gene lookup returns CDR1 MNHEY and CDR2 SVGAGI. There are 13 residues in the CDR3.

Many counts were recorded for this clone. The rearrangement joins TRBV5-5 to TRBJ2-3, with 9 bases that match TRBD2. V lost 2 bases to trimming and J lost 3 bases; unmatched junction nucleotides: 7. CDR3 length equals 16 residues. CDR1 is SGHKS, CDR2 YYEKEE, per germline (reference sequence). The CDR3 DNA is TGTGCCAGCAGCTTATTAGCGGGAGTGTCGACAGATACGCAGTATTTT. Its protein product is CASSLLAGVSTDTQYF. Drawing the rest from reference TRBV5-5 and TRBJ2-3, the complete variable domain is DAGVTQSPTHLIKTRGQQVTLRCSPISGHKSVSWYQQVLGQGPQFIFQYYEKEERGRGNFPDRFSARQFPNYSSELNVNALLLGDSALYLCASSLLAGVSTDTQYFGPGTRLTVL.

This clone was counted a few times. V usage is TRBV6-1 and J usage is TRBJ1-1, with unresolved D. Germline V gene data show CDR1 as MNHNS and CDR2 as SASEGT. The V end lost 5 bases, the J end lost 4 bases, and 11 bases lay between the germline ends. The CDR3 consists of 13 residues. CDR3 amino acids: CASSKGASTEAFF. For the CDR3, the DNA is TGTGCCAGCAGTAAGGGAGCGAGCACTGAAGCTTTCTTT.

The table lists this clone with a few counts. CDR3 sequence: CASSPTGDQPQHF. Written as DNA, the CDR3 is TGTGCCAGCTCACCGACAGGGGATCAGCCCCAGCATTTT. The genes are TRBV18 and TRBJ1-5; the match to TRBD1 covers 8 bases. V gave up 3 bases and J gave up 5 bases; unmatched junction bases: 0. The CDR3 runs 13 residues. Per the germline V gene, CDR1 is KGHSH and CDR2 is LQKENI.

Concerning this clone itself: Additional DNA sequences in this sample encode the identical CDR3. This sequence joins TRBV6-5 and TRBJ1-2, with TRBD1 matching 10 bases. This CDR3 has 16 amino acids. The germline V gene encodes CDR1 MNHEY and CDR2 SVGAGI. V was pared by 0 bases and J by 4 bases, with 5 bases of the junction left unmatched. The CDR3 sequence is CASSYSRTGGGYGYTF. CDR3 in DNA: TGTGCCAGCAGTTACTCACGGACAGGGGGGGGCTATGGCTACACCTTC.

The V gene is TRBV6-6, the J gene TRBJ2-1; no firm D call. Germline V gives CDR1 MNHNY, CDR2 SVGAGI (reference sequence). The CDR3 sequence is 14 residues long. The V end lost 5 bases, the J end lost 10 bases, and 18 bases lay between the germline ends. This chain's CDR3 is CASSTPPGGREQFF. The CDR3 coding sequence is TGTGCCAGCAGTACGCCGCCCGGCGGTCGGGAGCAGTTCTTC.

Only a few counts were recorded for this clone. CDR3 protein: CASTGGGGIWTEAFF. As DNA, the CDR3 is TGCGCCAGCACCGGGGGCGGGGGCATTTGGACTGAAGCTTTCTTT. The chain employs TRBV4-1 and TRBJ1-1; D is possibly TRBD1 (6 bases). Germline V gives CDR1 MGHRA, CDR2 YSYEKL. This CDR3 has 15 residues. V shed 7 bases and J shed 5 bases, with 20 bases lying between them.

This clone has just a few counts. V gene TRBV23-1 combines with J gene TRBJ2-7, with D tentatively TRBD1 (6 bases). TRBV23-1 is filed as an ORF, its function uncertain. V shed 8 bases and J shed 5 bases, with 13 bases lying between them. This CDR3 has 12 amino acids. CDR3 coding DNA: TGCGCCAGCCCACAGGGTTCGGACGAGCAGTACTTC. Its translation: CASPQGSDEQYF.

This clone came up a few times. The chain combines TRBV21-1 with TRBJ2-3; the table calls TRBD2, which could not be checked here. TRBV21-1 is tagged as a pseudogene. The CDR3 has 12 residues. Written as DNA, the CDR3 is TGTGCCAGCAGCAATTTTGAGCGTACGCAGTATTTT. Translating gives CASSNFERTQYF.

The chain uses TRBV18 and TRBJ1-4; no reliable D call. The CDR3 spans 15 residues. Germline CDR1 reads KGHSH; CDR2 reads LQKENI. Trimming removed 3 bases at V and 7 bases at J, with 15 bases between. The CDR3 DNA reads as TGTGCCAGCTCACCGGTCGCGGTTAGAGCTGAAAAACTGTTTTTT. It yields the protein CASSPVAVRAEKLFF.

The chain uses TRBV27 and TRBJ2-1; 7 positions match TRBD1. Trimming removed 4 bases from V and 7 bases from J; junction bases left unmatched: 7. This CDR3 region has 14 residues. Germline values: CDR1 MNHEY, CDR2 SMNVEV (reference sequence). The CDR3 loop reads CASSSRQGKNEQFF. The CDR3, as DNA: TGTGCCAGCAGTTCGAGACAGGGAAAGAATGAGCAGTTCTTC.

This clone was counted only a few times. This sequence joins TRBV28 and TRBJ2-1; TRBD1 agrees at 9 bases. J gave up 14 bases and V 2 bases, and 13 bases lay outside the gene matches. The V gene's germline CDR1 is MDHEN and CDR2 SYDVKM. There are 15 residues in the CDR3. The CDR3 loop reads CASSLPVGPRQGEFF. The CDR3 DNA follows: TGTGCCAGCAGTTTACCGGTAGGTCCGAGACAGGGGGAGTTCTTC.

J is TRBJ1-2 and V is TRBV7-9, with 7 positions matching TRBD1. The CDR3 is 15 amino acids. V gave up 4 bases and J gave up 5 bases; unmatched junction bases: 10. CDR1 SEHNR and CDR2 FQNEAQ come from the germline V gene (reference sequence). CDR3 protein: CASSSTTGSVYGYTF. The CDR3 DNA reads TGTGCCAGCAGCTCAACGACAGGGTCCGTATATGGCTACACCTTC.

This clone was counted only a few times. This sequence joins TRBV5-4 and TRBJ2-2; D might be TRBD2 (6 bases). V shed 0 bases and J shed 5 bases, with 14 bases lying between them. This CDR3 has 16 residues. The germline V gene has CDR1 SGHNT and CDR2 YYREEE (reference sequence). The CDR3 here is CASSLGGAGLTGELFF. The DNA for the CDR3 is TGTGCCAGCAGCTTGGGCGGGGCAGGGTTAACCGGGGAGCTGTTTTTT. Full variable domain (missing parts from reference TRBV5-4 and TRBJ2-2): ETGVTQSPTHLIKTRGQQVTLRCSSQSGHNTVSWYQQALGQGPQFIFQYYREEENGRGNFPPRFSGLQFPNYSSELNVNALELDDSALYLCASSLGGAGLTGELFFGEGSRLTVL.

CDR3 loop: CASSLTPPTRASGFTDTQYF. Here the CDR3 DNA reads TGTGCCAGCAGTTTGACCCCACCGACTAGGGCTAGCGGATTCACAGATACGCAGTATTTT. The chain recombines TRBV28 with TRBJ2-3; 7 bases match TRBD2. This CDR3 region has 20 residues. V lost 3 bases to trimming and J lost 2 bases; unmatched junction nucleotides: 20. Germline CDR1 and CDR2: MDHEN and SYDVKM.

This clone was detected many times. The gene calls are TRBV5-6 and TRBJ1-5, with D possibly TRBD1 on 5 matching bases. The CDR3 has 18 residues. V lost 1 base to trimming and J lost 2 bases, with 19 bases between them. CDR1 SGHDT and CDR2 YYEEEE come from the germline V gene. The CDR3 protein is CASSLWRPGTRGNQPQHF. The CDR3 coding sequence is TGTGCCAGCAGCTTGTGGCGGCCAGGGACTCGGGGCAATCAGCCCCAGCATTTT.